Listed here are 10 T cell receptor beta chains from one sample, sequenced in a study of blood T cell repertoires in COVID-19 (dated by TCRdb to about 2020). The receptor library was made with the immunoSEQ multiplex PCR assay. TCRdb holds this immuneACCESS table with in-frame rearrangements only. Some clones are missing; in checked studies, unresolved V genes explain under half, and the rest has no known cause. The sample table shows about 100,000 clones, and over 80% are seen once. Roughly 11% of the sample is taken by the ten largest. Sequenced input: peripheral blood. The source is a man aged 80 or over with acute or convalescent COVID-19.

The chain combines TRBV12-3 or TRBV12-4 with TRBJ2-3; possibly TRBD2 for D (5 bases). The CDR3 extends over 13 amino acids. The ends were cut back, 5 bases at V and 7 bases at J, with 13 bases in the middle. CDR3 DNA: TGTGCCAGCAGTCCCTCTACCGGGAATACGCAGTATTTT. The encoded protein is CASSPSTGNTQYF.

CDR3 nucleotides: TGTGCCAGCAGCTTGCCCCGGGACACCTACTACGAGCAGTACTTC. Protein product: CASSLPRDTYYEQYF. This rearrangement joins TRBV5-6 to TRBJ2-7; a possible D gene is TRBD1 (6 bases). The germline CDR1 and CDR2 sequences are SGHDT and YYEEEE. The CDR3 has 15 amino acids. V was shortened by 1 base and J by 3 bases, with 14 bases between the two germline ends.

The genes are TRBV30 and TRBJ1-5; D is perhaps TRBD1 (5 bases). From germline, CDR1 is GTSNPN and CDR2 SVGIG (reference sequence). This CDR3 comprises 16 residues. The V end was cut by 0 bases, the J end by 4 bases, with 16 bases between. CDR3 sequence: CAWSVGRGLLNQPQHF. The CDR3 DNA sequence: TGTGCCTGGAGTGTCGGGAGGGGACTTTTAAATCAGCCCCAGCATTTT. Based on the CDR3 plus reference TRBV30 and TRBJ1-5, the full variable domain is SQTIHQWPATLVQPVGSPLSLECTVEGTSNPNLYWYRQAAGRGLQLLFYSVGIGQISSEVPQNLSASRPQDRQFILSSKKLLLSDSGFYLCAWSVGRGLLNQPQHFGDGTRLSIL.

This clone turned up a few times. V usage is TRBV11-2 and J usage is TRBJ1-1; 8 bases agree with TRBD1. With V trimmed by 4 bases and J by 4 bases, 2 bases remained unmatched. Per the germline V gene, CDR1 is SGHAT and CDR2 is FQNNGV. The CDR3 sequence is 13 residues long. For the CDR3, the DNA is TGTGCCAGCAGCTCACAGGGGGGCACTGAAGCTTTCTTT. Translation gives CASSSQGGTEAFF.

This clone has a single count. The chain links TRBV6-2 or TRBV6-3 to TRBJ2-7; D uncertain. The germline V and J ends were trimmed by 5 bases and 1 base, with 15 bases remaining between them. Germline CDR1 MNHEY, CDR2 SVGEGT. The CDR3 extends over 15 amino acids. The CDR3 DNA sequence: TGTGCCAGCAGTAATCCCCCAACAGCATCCTACGAGCAGTACTTC. It specifies CASSNPPTASYEQYF.

This chain uses TRBV2 with TRBJ1-5; 7 bases fit TRBD1. V was clipped by 5 bases and J by 7 bases; unmatched bases: 11. The germline V gene encodes CDR1 SNHLY and CDR2 FYNNEI. The CDR3 loop spans 15 amino acids. CDR3 residues: CASSIPGTEAQPQHF. CDR3 in DNA: TGTGCCAGCAGTATCCCCGGGACAGAAGCCCAGCCCCAGCATTTT.

J is TRBJ1-2 and V is TRBV11-2, with a tentative D call TRBD1 (5 bases). Germline V gene sequence: CDR1 SGHAT, CDR2 FQNNGV. Trimming left V 1 base short and J 8 bases short, with 20 bases between. The CDR3 is 16 amino acids. The CDR3: CASSLGSRTSDKGYTF. For the CDR3, the DNA is TGTGCCAGCAGCTTAGGATCCCGGACAAGCGACAAGGGCTACACCTTC.

The rearrangement uses TRBV16 and TRBJ1-4; 11 nucleotides align to TRBD1. The CDR3 extends over 20 amino acids. Germline CDR1 and CDR2: KGHSY and FQNENV. Unmatched junction bases numbered 14, after V lost 2 bases and J lost 3 bases. CDR3 residues: CASSQKYTGTGGRANEKLFF. DNA of the CDR3: TGTGCCAGCAGCCAAAAGTATACCGGGACAGGGGGTCGGGCTAATGAAAAACTGTTTTTT. Together with reference TRBV16 and TRBJ1-4, the CDR3 gives the full variable domain: GEEVAQTPKHLVRGEGQKAKLYCAPIKGHSYVFWYQQVLKNEFKFLISFQNENVFDETGMPKERFSAKCLPNSPCSLEIQATKLEDSAVYFCASSQKYTGTGGRANEKLFFGSGTQLSVL.

The V gene is TRBV18, the J gene TRBJ2-7; D is undetermined. Per germline, CDR1 KGHSH and CDR2 LQKENI. Trimming shortened V by 0 bases and J by 1 base, and 7 bases separated the two germline ends. CDR3 size: 14 residues. This CDR3 reads CASSPPADSYEQYF. The CDR3 DNA reads TGTGCCAGCTCACCACCGGCGGATTCCTACGAGCAGTACTTC.

The rearrangement links TRBV19 to TRBJ1-1, with TRBD1 matching 7 bases. The CDR3 spans 15 residues. In germline, CDR1 is LNHDA, CDR2 SQIVND (reference sequence). Germline trimming cut 7 bases from V and 1 base from J; bases unmatched to any gene: 9. CDR3 amino acids: CASTGTDRGNTEAFF. CDR3 nucleotide sequence: TGTGCCAGTACCGGGACAGACAGAGGGAACACTGAAGCTTTCTTT.